The rows below give T cell receptor beta chains drawn from one sample of a study of CD8+ T cells in alopecia areata. This table comes from immunoSEQ multiplex PCR, and its TCRdb copy is limited to in-frame clones, with some not included. This sample has approximately 150,000 clones, with approximately 60% found just once. The sequencing sample was made of CD4+ T cells sorted from blood. These receptors originate from a human donor in good health. The CDR3 runs from the conserved cysteine through the conserved F or W. Each record gives: clone size, V gene, J gene, D gene, CDR3 protein, CDR3 DNA. The D gene is left open where the match is weak. Clone size, where shown, is once, few, many, or a class for clones that have expanded.

abundance: -
v_gene: TRBV5-6
j_gene: TRBJ2-5
d_gene: TRBD1
CDR3aa: CASSFGTGVGETQYF
CDR3nt: TGTGCCAGCAGCTTTGGGACAGGGGTCGGTGAGACCCAGTACTTC

abundance: -
v_gene: TRBV5-1
j_gene: TRBJ2-7
d_gene: -
CDR3aa: CASSLSQAYEQYF
CDR3nt: TGCGCCAGCAGCTTGAGTCAAGCCTACGAGCAGTACTTC

abundance: few
v_gene: TRBV5-1
j_gene: TRBJ2-7
d_gene: -
CDR3aa: CASSLDRTVAYEQYF
CDR3nt: TGCGCCAGCAGCTTGGATCGGACAGTCGCCTACGAGCAGTACTTC

abundance: -
v_gene: TRBV10-2
j_gene: TRBJ1-2
d_gene: -
CDR3aa: CATSGAVGEGYTF
CDR3nt: TGCGCCACCTCAGGGGCGGTCGGGGAGGGCTACACCTTC

abundance: -
v_gene: TRBV9
j_gene: TRBJ2-3
d_gene: TRBD1
CDR3aa: CASSFGTGLADTQYF
CDR3nt: TGTGCCAGCAGCTTCGGGACAGGGCTGGCAGATACGCAGTATTTT

abundance: -
v_gene: TRBV9
j_gene: TRBJ1-2
d_gene: -
CDR3aa: CASGMRDGYTF
CDR3nt: TGTGCCAGCGGGATGAGGGATGGCTACACCTTC

abundance: few
v_gene: TRBV2
j_gene: TRBJ1-2
d_gene: TRBD1
CDR3aa: CASSEGQGLTYGYTF
CDR3nt: TGTGCCAGCAGTGAGGGACAGGGGTTGACCTATGGCTACACCTTC

abundance: -
v_gene: TRBV29-1
j_gene: TRBJ2-5
d_gene: TRBD1
CDR3aa: CSVAGQGIKETQYF
CDR3nt: TGCAGCGTTGCCGGACAGGGTATTAAAGAGACCCAGTACTTC

abundance: -
v_gene: TRBV19
j_gene: TRBJ1-2
d_gene: -
CDR3aa: CAPIGYGYTF
CDR3nt: TGTGCCCCAATAGGGTATGGCTACACCTTC

abundance: -
v_gene: TRBV2
j_gene: TRBJ1-5
d_gene: -
CDR3aa: CASRKAGTNNQPQHF
CDR3nt: TGTGCCAGCAGAAAAGCCGGGACAAACAATCAGCCCCAGCATTTT

abundance: -
v_gene: TRBV5-1
j_gene: TRBJ2-5
d_gene: TRBD2
CDR3aa: CASSFGGSTETQYF
CDR3nt: TGCGCCAGCAGCTTTGGCGGGAGTACGGAGACCCAGTACTTC

abundance: -
v_gene: TRBV5-4
j_gene: TRBJ1-1
d_gene: -
CDR3aa: CASSRGRSLEAFF
CDR3nt: TGTGCCAGCAGCAGAGGCCGCAGCCTTGAAGCTTTCTTT

abundance: -
v_gene: TRBV28
j_gene: TRBJ2-7
d_gene: TRBD2
CDR3aa: CASSLGGSGRSEQYF
CDR3nt: TGTGCCAGCAGTTTAGGAGGTAGCGGGAGATCCGAGCAGTACTTC

abundance: -
v_gene: TRBV14
j_gene: TRBJ2-5
d_gene: -
CDR3aa: CASSLGMQTQYF
CDR3nt: TGTGCCAGCAGCCTGGGGATGCAGACCCAGTACTTC

abundance: -
v_gene: TRBV5-6
j_gene: TRBJ2-6
d_gene: -
CDR3aa: CASSFPDLFGSGANVLTF
CDR3nt: TGTGCCAGCAGCTTCCCGGACCTTTTCGGCTCTGGGGCCAACGTCCTGACTTTC

abundance: -
v_gene: TRBV7-2
j_gene: TRBJ2-5
d_gene: TRBD1
CDR3aa: CASSLAGQGTAETQYF
CDR3nt: TGTGCCAGCAGCTTAGCAGGGCAGGGGACAGCAGAGACCCAGTACTTC

abundance: -
v_gene: TRBV29-1
j_gene: TRBJ2-1
d_gene: TRBD2
CDR3aa: CSACVGLADNEQFF
CDR3nt: TGCAGCGCCTGTGTGGGACTAGCGGATAATGAGCAGTTCTTC